This record covers a single TCR beta chain. Its antigen is not identified. Between the trimmed V and J ends, which lost 2 bases and 8 bases, there was a span of 13 bases. The germline V gene has CDR1 KGHSH and CDR2 LQKENI. The CDR3 contains 15 residues. The data were taken from a study of somatic mutations in cytotoxic T cells in rheumatoid arthritis. Study findings and constraints: Over 20% of CD8+ cells belonged to the largest CD8+ clone in about an eighth of the roughly 65 patients.

Sequenced by immunoSEQ multiplex PCR; TCRdb stores in-frame clones only, minus some. This table holds roughly 20,000 clones, roughly 80% found once. Flow cytometry served to check the purity of CD4+ and CD8+ cells, which were isolated by positive magnetic bead selection. The sample taken for sequencing was CD8+ T cells sorted from blood. The sequence was collected from an adult with rheumatoid arthritis. The chain employs TRBV18 and TRBJ1-6; D gene uncertain. For the CDR3, the DNA is TGTGCCAGCTCACCAGGTCGGACGGCAGATTCACCCCTCCACTTT. Protein sequence: CASSPGRTADSPLHF. The whole variable domain, remainder taken from reference TRBV18 and TRBJ1-6, is NAGVMQNPRHLVRRRGQEARLRCSPMKGHSHVYWYRQLPEEGLKFMVYLQKENIIDESGMPKERFSAEFPKEGPSILRIQQVVRGDSAAYFCASSPGRTADSPLHFGNGTRLTVT.